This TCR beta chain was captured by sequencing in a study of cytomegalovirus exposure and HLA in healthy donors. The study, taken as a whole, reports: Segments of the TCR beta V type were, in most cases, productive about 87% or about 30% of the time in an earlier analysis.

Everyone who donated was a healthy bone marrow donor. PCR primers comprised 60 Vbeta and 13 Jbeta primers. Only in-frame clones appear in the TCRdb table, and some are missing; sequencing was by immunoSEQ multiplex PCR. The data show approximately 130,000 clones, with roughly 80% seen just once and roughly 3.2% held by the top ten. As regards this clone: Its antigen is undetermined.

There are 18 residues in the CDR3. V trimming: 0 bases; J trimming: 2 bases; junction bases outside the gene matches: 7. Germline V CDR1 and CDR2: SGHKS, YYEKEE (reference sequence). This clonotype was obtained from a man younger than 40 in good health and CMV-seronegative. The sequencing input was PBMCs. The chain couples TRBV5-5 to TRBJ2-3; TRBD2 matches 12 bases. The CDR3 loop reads CASSLASGLAGSTDTQYF. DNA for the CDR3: TGTGCCAGCAGCTTGGCCTCCGGACTAGCGGGGTCCACAGATACGCAGTATTTT.